This T cell receptor (beta chain) was identified during a study of blood T cell repertoires in COVID-19. Across the study: PBMCs, B-cell-depleted T cells, or T cells provided the cDNA or gDNA that made up the material.

The V end lost 3 bases, the J end lost 7 bases, and 17 bases lay between the germline ends. This CDR3 spans 15 amino acids. The V gene's germline CDR1 is KGHDR and CDR2 SFDVKD. Assay used: immunoSEQ multiplex PCR; TCRdb lists only in-frame clones, some missing. The table includes approximately 300,000 clones, roughly 89% detected once. J is TRBJ1-2 and V is TRBV24-1, with D possibly matching TRBD1 (5 bases). The clonotype comes from a woman younger than 30 with acute COVID-19. Sequencing was performed on PBMCs or T cells enriched from blood (not recorded which). CDR3 nucleotide sequence: TGTGCCACCAGTGATCCCGGGGCCGGGAGGGGTGGCTACACCTTC. Protein: CATSDPGAGRGGYTF.